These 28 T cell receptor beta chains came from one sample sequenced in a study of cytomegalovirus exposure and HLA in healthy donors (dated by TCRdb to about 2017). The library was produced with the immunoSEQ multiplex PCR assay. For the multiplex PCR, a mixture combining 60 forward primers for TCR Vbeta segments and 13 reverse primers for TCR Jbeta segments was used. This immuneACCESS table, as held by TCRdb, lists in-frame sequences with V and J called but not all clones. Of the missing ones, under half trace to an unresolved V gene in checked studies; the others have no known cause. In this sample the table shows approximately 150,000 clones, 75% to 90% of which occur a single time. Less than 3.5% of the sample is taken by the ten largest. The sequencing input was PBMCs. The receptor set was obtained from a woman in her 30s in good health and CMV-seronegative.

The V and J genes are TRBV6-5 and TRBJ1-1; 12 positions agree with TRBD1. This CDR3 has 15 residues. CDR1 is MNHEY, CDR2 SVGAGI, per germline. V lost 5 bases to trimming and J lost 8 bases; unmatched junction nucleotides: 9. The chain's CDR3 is CASSQGQGAFREAFF. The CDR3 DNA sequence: TGTGCCAGCAGTCAGGGACAGGGGGCGTTTAGGGAAGCTTTCTTT.

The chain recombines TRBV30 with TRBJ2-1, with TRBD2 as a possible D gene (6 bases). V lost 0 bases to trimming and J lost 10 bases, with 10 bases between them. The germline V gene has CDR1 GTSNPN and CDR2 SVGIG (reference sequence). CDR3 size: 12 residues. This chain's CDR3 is CAWSVLGREQFF. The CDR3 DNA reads TGTGCCTGGAGTGTACTCGGGAGAGAGCAGTTCTTC.

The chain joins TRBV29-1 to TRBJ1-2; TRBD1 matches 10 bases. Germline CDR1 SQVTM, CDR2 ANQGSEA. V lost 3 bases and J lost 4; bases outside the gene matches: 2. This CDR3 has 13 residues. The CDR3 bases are TGCAGCGTTGAGAGGACAGGGGGCTATGGCTACACCTTC. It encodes CSVERTGGYGYTF. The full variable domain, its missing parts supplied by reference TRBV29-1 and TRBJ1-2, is SAVISQKPSRDICQRGTSLTIQCQVDSQVTMMFWYRQQPGQSLTLIATANQGSEATYESGFVIDKFPISRPNLTFSTLTVSNMSPEDSSIYLCSVERTGGYGYTFGSGTRLTVV.

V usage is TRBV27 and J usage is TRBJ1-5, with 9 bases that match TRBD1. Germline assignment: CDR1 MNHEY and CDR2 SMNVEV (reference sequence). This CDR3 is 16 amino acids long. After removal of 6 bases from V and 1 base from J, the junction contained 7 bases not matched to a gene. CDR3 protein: CASRDTGGWSNQPQHF. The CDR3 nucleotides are TGTGCCAGCAGGGATACAGGGGGCTGGAGCAATCAGCCCCAGCATTTT.

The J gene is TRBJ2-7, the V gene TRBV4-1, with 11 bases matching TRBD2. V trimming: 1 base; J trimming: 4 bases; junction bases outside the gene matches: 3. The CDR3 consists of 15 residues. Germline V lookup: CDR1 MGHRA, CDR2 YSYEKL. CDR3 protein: CASSQVRTSGYEQYF. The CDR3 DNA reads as TGCGCCAGCAGCCAAGTGAGGACTAGCGGGTACGAGCAGTACTTC.

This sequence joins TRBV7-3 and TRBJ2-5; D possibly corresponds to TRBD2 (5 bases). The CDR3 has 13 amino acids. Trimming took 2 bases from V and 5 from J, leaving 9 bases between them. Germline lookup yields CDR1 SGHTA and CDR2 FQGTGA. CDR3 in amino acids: CASSLLREETQYF. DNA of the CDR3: TGTGCCAGCAGCTTATTGAGGGAGGAGACCCAGTACTTC.

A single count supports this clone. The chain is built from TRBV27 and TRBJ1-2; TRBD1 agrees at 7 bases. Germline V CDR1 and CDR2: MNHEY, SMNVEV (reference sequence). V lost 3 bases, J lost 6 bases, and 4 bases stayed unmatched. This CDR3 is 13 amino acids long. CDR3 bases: TGTGCCAGCAGTTTCTACAGGGGCGATGGCTACACCTTC. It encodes CASSFYRGDGYTF.

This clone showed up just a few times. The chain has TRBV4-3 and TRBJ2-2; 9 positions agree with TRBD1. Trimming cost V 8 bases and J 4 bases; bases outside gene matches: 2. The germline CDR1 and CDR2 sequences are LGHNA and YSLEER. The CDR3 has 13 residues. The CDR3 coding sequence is TGCGCCAGCGGGACAGGGACCACCGGGGAGCTGTTTTTT. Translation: CASGTGTTGELFF.

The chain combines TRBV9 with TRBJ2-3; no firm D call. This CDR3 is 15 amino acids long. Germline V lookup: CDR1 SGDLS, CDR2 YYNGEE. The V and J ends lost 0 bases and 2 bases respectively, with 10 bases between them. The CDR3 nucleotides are TGTGCCAGCAGCGTAGCTTTCTATACCACAGATACGCAGTATTTT. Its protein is CASSVAFYTTDTQYF.

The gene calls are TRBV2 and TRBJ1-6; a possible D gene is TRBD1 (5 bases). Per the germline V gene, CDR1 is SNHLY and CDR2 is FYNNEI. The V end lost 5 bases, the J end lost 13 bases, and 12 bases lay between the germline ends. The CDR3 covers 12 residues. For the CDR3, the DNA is TGTGCCAGCAGTTCGGACATTCCTCCCCTCCACTTT. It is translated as CASSSDIPPLHF.

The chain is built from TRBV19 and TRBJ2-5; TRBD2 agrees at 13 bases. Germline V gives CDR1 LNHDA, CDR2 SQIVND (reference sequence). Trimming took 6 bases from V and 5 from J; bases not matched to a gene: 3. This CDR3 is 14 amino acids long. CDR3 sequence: CASSGLAGVETQYF. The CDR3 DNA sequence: TGTGCCAGTAGCGGACTAGCGGGGGTGGAGACCCAGTACTTC.

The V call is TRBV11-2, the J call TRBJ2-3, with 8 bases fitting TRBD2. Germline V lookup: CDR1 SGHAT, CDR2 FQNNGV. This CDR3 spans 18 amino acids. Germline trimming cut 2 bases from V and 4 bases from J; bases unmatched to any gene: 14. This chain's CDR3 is CASSLSIAGRGASDTQYF. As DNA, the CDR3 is TGTGCCAGCAGCTTATCAATCGCGGGGCGGGGGGCATCAGATACGCAGTATTTT.

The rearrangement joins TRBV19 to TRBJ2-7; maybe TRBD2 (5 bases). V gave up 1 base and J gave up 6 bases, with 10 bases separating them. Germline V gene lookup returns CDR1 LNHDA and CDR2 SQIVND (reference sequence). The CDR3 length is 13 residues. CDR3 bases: TGTGCCAGTAGTATAGCACCCGGGGTCGAGCAGTACTTC. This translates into CASSIAPGVEQYF.

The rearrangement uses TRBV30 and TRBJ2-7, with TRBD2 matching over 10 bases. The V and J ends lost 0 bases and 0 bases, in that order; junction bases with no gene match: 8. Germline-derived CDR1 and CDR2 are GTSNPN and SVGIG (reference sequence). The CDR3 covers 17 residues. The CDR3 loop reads CAWSVLAGGHFSYEQYF. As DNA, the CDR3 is TGTGCCTGGAGTGTATTAGCGGGGGGTCACTTCTCCTACGAGCAGTACTTC.

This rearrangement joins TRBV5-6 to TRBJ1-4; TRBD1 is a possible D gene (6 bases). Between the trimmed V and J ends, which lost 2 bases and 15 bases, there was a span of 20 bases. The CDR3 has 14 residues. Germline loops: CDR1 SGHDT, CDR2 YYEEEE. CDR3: CASSLQGALSKLFF. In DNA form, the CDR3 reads TGTGCCAGCAGCTTACAGGGTGCTCTGTCGAAGTTGTTTTTT.

CDR3 sequence: CASSLWLADNEQFF. The DNA for the CDR3 is TGCGCCAGCAGCTTGTGGCTAGCGGACAATGAGCAGTTCTTC. The rearrangement links TRBV5-1 to TRBJ2-1; 7 bases are a match to TRBD2. Looked up from germline, CDR1 is SGHRS and CDR2 is YFSETQ. The CDR3 loop spans 14 amino acids. The V gene end was trimmed by 1 base and the J gene end by 5 bases; junction bases not matched to a gene: 3.

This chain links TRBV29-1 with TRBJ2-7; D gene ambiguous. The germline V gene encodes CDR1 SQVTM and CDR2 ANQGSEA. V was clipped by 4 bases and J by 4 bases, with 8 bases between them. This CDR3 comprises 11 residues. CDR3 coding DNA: TGCAGCGTTGTTACGAGGTACGAGCAGTACTTC. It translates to CSVVTRYEQYF.

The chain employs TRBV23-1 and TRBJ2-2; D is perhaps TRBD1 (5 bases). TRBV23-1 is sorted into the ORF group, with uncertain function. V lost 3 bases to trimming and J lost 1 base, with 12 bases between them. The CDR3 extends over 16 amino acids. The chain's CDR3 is CASSQPDSLNTGELFF. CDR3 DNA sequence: TGCGCCAGCAGTCAGCCCGACAGCCTGAACACCGGGGAGCTGTTTTTT.

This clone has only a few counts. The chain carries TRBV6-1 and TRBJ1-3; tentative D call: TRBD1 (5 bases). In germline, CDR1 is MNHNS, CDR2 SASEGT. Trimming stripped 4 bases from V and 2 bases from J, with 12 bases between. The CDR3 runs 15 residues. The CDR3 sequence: CASSAPGGTGNTIYF. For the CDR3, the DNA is TGTGCCAGCAGTGCCCCCGGGGGGACTGGAAACACCATATATTTT.

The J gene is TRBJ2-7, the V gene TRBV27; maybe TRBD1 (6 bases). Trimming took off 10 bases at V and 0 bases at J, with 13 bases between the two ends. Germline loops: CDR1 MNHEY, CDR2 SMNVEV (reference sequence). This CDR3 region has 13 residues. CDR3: CATADRNSYEQYF. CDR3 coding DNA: TGTGCCACCGCGGACAGAAACTCCTACGAGCAGTACTTC.

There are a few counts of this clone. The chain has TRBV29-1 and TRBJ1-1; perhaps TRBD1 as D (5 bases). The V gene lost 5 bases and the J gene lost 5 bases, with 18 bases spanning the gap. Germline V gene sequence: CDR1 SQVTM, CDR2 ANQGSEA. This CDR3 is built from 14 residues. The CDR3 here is CSVSSAIRDTEAFF. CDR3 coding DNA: TGCAGCGTTTCCTCAGCTATCAGGGATACTGAAGCTTTCTTT.

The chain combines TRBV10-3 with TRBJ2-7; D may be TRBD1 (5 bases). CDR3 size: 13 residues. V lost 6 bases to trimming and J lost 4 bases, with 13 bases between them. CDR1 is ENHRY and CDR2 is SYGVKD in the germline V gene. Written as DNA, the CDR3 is TGTGCCATCAGCCTGACAGAGAATTACGAGCAGTACTTC. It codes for CAISLTENYEQYF.

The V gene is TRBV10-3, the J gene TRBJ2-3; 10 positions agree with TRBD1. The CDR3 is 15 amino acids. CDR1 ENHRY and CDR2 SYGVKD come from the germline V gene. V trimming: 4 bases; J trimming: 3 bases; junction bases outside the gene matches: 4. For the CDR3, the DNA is TGTGCCATCAGTGCCGGACAGGGGGAAACAGATACGCAGTATTTT. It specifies CAISAGQGETDTQYF.

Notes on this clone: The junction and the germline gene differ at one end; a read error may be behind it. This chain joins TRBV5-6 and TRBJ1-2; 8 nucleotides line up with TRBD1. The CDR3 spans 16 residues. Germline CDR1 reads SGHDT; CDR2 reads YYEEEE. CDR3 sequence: CASGLDYGDRGYGYTF. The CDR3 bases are TGTGCCAGCGGCTTGGATTACGGAGACAGGGGCTATGGCTACACCTTC.

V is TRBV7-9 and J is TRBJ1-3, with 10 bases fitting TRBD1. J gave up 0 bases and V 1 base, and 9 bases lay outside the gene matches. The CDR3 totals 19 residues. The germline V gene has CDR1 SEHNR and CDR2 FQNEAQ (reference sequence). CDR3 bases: TGTGCCAGCAGCTTAGGTGGGACAGGGGCTTTTATCTCTGGAAACACCATATATTTT. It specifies CASSLGGTGAFISGNTIYF.

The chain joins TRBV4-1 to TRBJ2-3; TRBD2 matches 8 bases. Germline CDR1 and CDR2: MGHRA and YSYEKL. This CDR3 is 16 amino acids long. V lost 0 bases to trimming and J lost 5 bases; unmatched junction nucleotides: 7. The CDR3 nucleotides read TGCGCCAGCAGCCAAGATCGGGGGGGGAGAGGAGATACGCAGTATTTT. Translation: CASSQDRGGRGDTQYF.

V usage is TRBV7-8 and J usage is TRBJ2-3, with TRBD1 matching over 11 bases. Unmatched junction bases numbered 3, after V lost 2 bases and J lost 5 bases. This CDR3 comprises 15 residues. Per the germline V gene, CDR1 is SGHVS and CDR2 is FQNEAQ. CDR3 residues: CASSLQGQGVDTQYF. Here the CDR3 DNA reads TGTGCCAGCAGCTTACAGGGACAGGGGGTAGATACGCAGTATTTT. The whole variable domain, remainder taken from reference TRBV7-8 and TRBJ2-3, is GAGVSQSPRYKVAKRGQDVALRCDPISGHVSLFWYQQALGQGPEFLTYFQNEAQLDKSGLPSDRFFAERPEGSVSTLKIQRTQQEDSAVYLCASSLQGQGVDTQYFGPGTRLTVL.

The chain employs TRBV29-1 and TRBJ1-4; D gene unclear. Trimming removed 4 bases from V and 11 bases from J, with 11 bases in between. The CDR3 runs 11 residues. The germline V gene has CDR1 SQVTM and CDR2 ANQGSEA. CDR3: CSVASAGKLFF. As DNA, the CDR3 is TGCAGCGTTGCCAGCGCGGGGAAACTGTTTTTT.